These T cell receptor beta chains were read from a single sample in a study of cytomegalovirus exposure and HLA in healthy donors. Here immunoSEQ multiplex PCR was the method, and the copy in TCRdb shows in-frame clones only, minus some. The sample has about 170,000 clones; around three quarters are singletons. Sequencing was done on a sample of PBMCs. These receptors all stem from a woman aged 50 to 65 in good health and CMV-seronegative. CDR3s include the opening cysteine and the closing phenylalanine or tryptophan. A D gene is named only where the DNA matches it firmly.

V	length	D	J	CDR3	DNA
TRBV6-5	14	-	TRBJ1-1	CASSYSTANTEAFF	TGTGCCAGCAGTTACTCCACAGCGAACACTGAAGCTTTCTTT
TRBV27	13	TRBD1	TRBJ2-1	CASRPHQGDEQFF	TGTGCCAGCAGACCTCATCAGGGGGATGAGCAGTTCTTC
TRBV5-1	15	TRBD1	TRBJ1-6	CASSLSGGLDSPLHF	TGCGCCAGCAGCTTGTCAGGGGGCCTGGACTCACCCCTCCACTTT
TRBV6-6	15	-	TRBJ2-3	CASSYVGHHTDTQYF	TGTGCCAGCAGTTACGTCGGACATCACACAGATACGCAGTATTTT
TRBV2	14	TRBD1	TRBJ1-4	CASSERTGGGKLFF	TGTGCCAGCAGTGAGCGGACAGGGGGAGGAAAACTGTTTTTT
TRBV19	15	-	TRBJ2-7	CASSIAASQMTEQYF	TGTGCCAGTAGTATTGCGGCCTCCCAGATGACCGAGCAGTACTTC
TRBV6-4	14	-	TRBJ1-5	CASSDIGGNQPQHF	TGTGCCAGCAGTGACATCGGGGGCAATCAGCCCCAGCATTTT
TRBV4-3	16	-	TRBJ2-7	CASSQDEDGHFYEQYF	TGCGCCAGCAGCCAAGATGAGGACGGACACTTCTACGAGCAGTACTTC
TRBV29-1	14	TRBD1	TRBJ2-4	CSVGDRGNKNIQYF	TGCAGCGTGGGGGACAGGGGAAACAAAAACATTCAGTACTTC
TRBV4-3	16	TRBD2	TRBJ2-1	CASSQEVLAGGNEQFF	TGCGCCAGCAGCCAAGAGGTACTAGCGGGAGGGAATGAGCAGTTCTTC
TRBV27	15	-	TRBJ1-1	CASSFFGGGETEAFF	TGTGCCAGCAGTTTTTTTGGGGGAGGAGAGACTGAAGCTTTCTTT
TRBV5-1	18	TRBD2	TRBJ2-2	CASSPGLAGELNTGELFF	TGCGCCAGCAGCCCCGGACTAGCGGGGGAACTGAACACCGGGGAGCTGTTTTTT
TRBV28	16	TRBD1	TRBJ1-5	CASSFGDSPSNQPQHF	TGTGCCAGCAGTTTTGGGGACAGCCCCTCCAATCAGCCCCAGCATTTT
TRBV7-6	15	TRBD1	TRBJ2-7	CASSLSGQGAYEQYF	TGTGCCAGCAGCTTATCAGGGCAGGGGGCCTACGAGCAGTACTTC
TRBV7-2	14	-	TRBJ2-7	CASSLGPRTYEQYF	TGTGCCAGCAGCTTAGGGCCCAGAACCTACGAGCAGTACTTC
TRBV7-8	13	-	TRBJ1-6	CASTAGGNSPLHF	TGTGCCAGCACCGCGGGGGGGAATTCACCCCTCCACTTT
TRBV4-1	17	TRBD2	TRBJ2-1	CASSRSLGTSGMNEQFF	TGCGCCAGCAGCCGGTCATTAGGAACTAGCGGGATGAATGAGCAGTTCTTC
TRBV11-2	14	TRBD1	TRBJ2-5	CASSHGTAQETQYF	TGTGCCAGCAGCCATGGGACAGCCCAAGAGACCCAGTACTTC
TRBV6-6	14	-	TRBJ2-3	CASRNQGLADTQYF	TGTGCCAGCAGGAATCAGGGGTTGGCAGATACGCAGTATTTT
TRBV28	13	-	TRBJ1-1	CASSLTLNTEAFF	TGTGCCAGCAGTTTGACACTGAACACTGAAGCTTTCTTT